These T cell receptor beta chains were read from a single sample in a study of T cells in Graves' hyperthyroidism and ophthalmopathy. Using its own MiXCR run on the multiplex PCR reads, TCRdb lists one record per CDR3 protein. The table records approximately 560,000 distinct CDR3 sequences, around 46% of them present only once. Material: peripheral blood or thyroid tissue (not recorded which). Receptors were obtained from a woman aged 18-30 years with Graves' hyperthyroidism. The CDR3 runs from the conserved cysteine through the conserved F or W. A D gene is named only where the DNA matches it firmly. The size of a clone is reported for some rows only, either as once, few or many, or as a class for expanded clones.

d_call: TRBD1; j_call: TRBJ1-1; v_call: TRBV2; clone_size: many; cdr3_aa: CASILQGASTEAFF; cdr3_nt: TGTGCCAGCATTCTACAGGGGGCTAGCACTGAAGCTTTCTTT
d_call: NA; j_call: TRBJ1-2; v_call: TRBV7-2; clone_size: NA; cdr3_aa: CASSPHTTVVYGYTF; cdr3_nt: TGTGCCAGCAGCCCCCACACGACAGTCGTTTATGGCTACACCTTC
d_call: NA; j_call: TRBJ1-1; v_call: TRBV19; clone_size: few; cdr3_aa: CASSPTKGRYTEAFF; cdr3_nt: TGTGCCAGTAGCCCCACGAAGGGGCGGTACACTGAAGCTTTCTTT
d_call: TRBD1; j_call: TRBJ1-6; v_call: TRBV7-9; clone_size: many; cdr3_aa: CASSAPLGQKSPLHF; cdr3_nt: TGTGCCAGCAGCGCTCCCTTGGGACAGAAATCACCCCTCCACTTT
d_call: NA; j_call: TRBJ2-2; v_call: TRBV7-2; clone_size: many; cdr3_aa: CASSPTGTGELFF; cdr3_nt: TGCGCCAGCAGCCCCACAGGGACCGGGGAGCTGTTTTTT
d_call: NA; j_call: TRBJ1-6; v_call: TRBV15; clone_size: many; cdr3_aa: CATSPALSSYNSPLHF; cdr3_nt: TGTGCCACCAGCCCGGCGCTCAGCTCCTATAATTCACCCCTCCACTTT
d_call: NA; j_call: TRBJ2-7; v_call: TRBV27; clone_size: few; cdr3_aa: CASIVPSGEQYF; cdr3_nt: TGTGCCAGCATCGTACCCTCTGGGGAGCAGTACTTC
d_call: NA; j_call: TRBJ2-3; v_call: TRBV24-1; clone_size: NA; cdr3_aa: CATTSDTDTQYF; cdr3_nt: TGTGCCACCACTTCGGACACAGATACGCAGTATTTT
d_call: TRBD1; j_call: TRBJ1-1; v_call: TRBV7-2; clone_size: NA; cdr3_aa: CTSSLYRGENTEAFF; cdr3_nt: TGTACCAGCAGCTTATACAGGGGAGAGAACACTGAAGCTTTCTTT
d_call: NA; j_call: TRBJ1-1; v_call: TRBV7-8; clone_size: NA; cdr3_aa: CASTQSGGGTEAFF; cdr3_nt: TGTGCCAGCACCCAAAGCGGGGGGGGGACTGAAGCTTTCTTT
d_call: NA; j_call: TRBJ2-5; v_call: TRBV7-9; clone_size: NA; cdr3_aa: CASSLAGSEFQETQYF; cdr3_nt: TGTGCCAGCAGCTTGGCAGGGAGCGAATTCCAAGAGACCCAGTACTTC
d_call: NA; j_call: TRBJ1-1; v_call: TRBV7-8; clone_size: few; cdr3_aa: CASSQSPSLPEAFF; cdr3_nt: TGTGCCAGCAGCCAAAGTCCTTCCCTCCCTGAAGCTTTCTTT
d_call: NA; j_call: TRBJ1-5; v_call: TRBV29-1; clone_size: NA; cdr3_aa: CSVGSDGQPQHF; cdr3_nt: TGCAGCGTTGGATCGGATGGGCAGCCCCAGCATTTT
d_call: TRBD2; j_call: TRBJ2-7; v_call: TRBV11-2; clone_size: NA; cdr3_aa: CASSRLAGGREQYF; cdr3_nt: TGTGCCAGCAGCCGACTAGCGGGAGGTCGGGAGCAGTACTTC
d_call: TRBD2; j_call: TRBJ2-7; v_call: TRBV27; clone_size: few; cdr3_aa: CASSNGLGQYF; cdr3_nt: TGTGCCAGCAGTAACGGACTAGGCCAGTACTTC
d_call: NA; j_call: TRBJ2-7; v_call: TRBV7-6; clone_size: few; cdr3_aa: CASSQTLAYEQYF; cdr3_nt: TGTGCCAGCAGCCAAACCCTGGCATACGAGCAGTACTTC
d_call: NA; j_call: TRBJ2-7; v_call: TRBV29-1; clone_size: many; cdr3_aa: CSAYRSDREQYF; cdr3_nt: TGCAGCGCCTACCGATCCGACAGGGAGCAGTACTTC
d_call: NA; j_call: TRBJ2-7; v_call: TRBV5-1; clone_size: many; cdr3_aa: CASSLRQGYYEQYF; cdr3_nt: TGCGCCAGCAGCTTGCGCCAGGGTTACTACGAGCAGTACTTC
d_call: NA; j_call: TRBJ2-5; v_call: TRBV10-3; clone_size: NA; cdr3_aa: CATGRGGSEETQYF; cdr3_nt: TGTGCCACCGGAAGAGGGGGGTCCGAAGAGACCCAGTACTTC
d_call: TRBD1; j_call: TRBJ2-5; v_call: TRBV7-6; clone_size: NA; cdr3_aa: CASGQGGAQKTQYF; cdr3_nt: TGTGCCAGCGGACAGGGGGGTGCTCAAAAGACCCAGTACTTC
d_call: TRBD1; j_call: TRBJ1-2; v_call: TRBV24-1; clone_size: few; cdr3_aa: CARVTGTGRGYGYTF; cdr3_nt: TGTGCTAGAGTCACCGGGACAGGGCGTGGCTATGGCTACACCTTC
d_call: NA; j_call: TRBJ2-7; v_call: TRBV11-1; clone_size: NA; cdr3_aa: CASSERGGSYEQYF; cdr3_nt: TGTGCCAGCAGCGAGCGAGGAGGCTCCTACGAGCAGTACTTC
d_call: NA; j_call: TRBJ2-5; v_call: TRBV20-1; clone_size: NA; cdr3_aa: CSARGGWETQYF; cdr3_nt: TGCAGTGCTAGGGGGGGCTGGGAGACCCAGTACTTC
d_call: NA; j_call: TRBJ2-2; v_call: TRBV2; clone_size: few; cdr3_aa: CASSPTTLGTGELFF; cdr3_nt: TGTGCCAGCAGTCCGACTACCTTAGGGACCGGGGAGCTGTTTTTT
d_call: NA; j_call: TRBJ1-2; v_call: TRBV29-1; clone_size: NA; cdr3_aa: CSVMTREDGYTF; cdr3_nt: TGCAGCGTCATGACAAGGGAAGATGGCTACACCTTC
d_call: TRBD2; j_call: TRBJ2-7; v_call: TRBV7-8; clone_size: NA; cdr3_aa: CASSQGAGHEQYF; cdr3_nt: TGCGCCAGCAGCCAGGGAGCGGGACACGAGCAGTACTTC
d_call: NA; j_call: TRBJ1-1; v_call: TRBV29-1; clone_size: NA; cdr3_aa: CSVERKETEAFF; cdr3_nt: TGCAGCGTTGAAAGGAAGGAGACTGAAGCTTTCTTT
d_call: NA; j_call: TRBJ1-5; v_call: TRBV24-1; clone_size: NA; cdr3_aa: CATSRRESQETQHF; cdr3_nt: TGTGCCACCAGTCGGCGGGAGAGCCAAGAGACCCAGCATTTT
d_call: TRBD1; j_call: TRBJ1-4; v_call: TRBV29-1; clone_size: NA; cdr3_aa: CSPRPGTGGVGNEKLFF; cdr3_nt: TGCAGCCCGCGACCGGGGACAGGGGGCGTTGGTAATGAAAAACTGTTTTTT